This T cell receptor (beta chain) originates from a study of T cell changes during pregnancy in multiple sclerosis. Produced via immunoSEQ multiplex PCR; TCRdb's table is partial and in-frame only. There are 50,000 or so clones in the sample; 92% occur only once, and 0.45% to 0.6% lies in the top ten. Trimming took 5 bases from V and 3 from J, leaving 9 bases between them. The CDR3 consists of 13 residues. The germline gives CDR1 SGHTA, CDR2 FQGNSA. The source material was CD4+ T cells from peripheral blood mononuclear cells, sampled after pregnancy. The rearrangement uses TRBV7-2 and TRBJ2-3; perhaps TRBD2 as D (5 bases). The receptor's source is a female donor with multiple sclerosis, enrolled in a pregnancy study. CDR3 bases: TGTGCCAGCAGCCCATGGGAGACAGATACGCAGTATTTT. It codes for CASSPWETDTQYF.